One T cell receptor (beta chain) is described in this entry. The target antigen is unknown. This sample is drawn from a study of cytomegalovirus exposure and HLA in healthy donors. Study-level points and caveats: Based on reports, TCR beta sequences accurately predicted HLA-A and HLA-B alleles for most subjects. Associated with cytomegalovirus, according to the listing, were 164 TCR beta chains.

The PCR had 60 Vbeta and 13 Jbeta primers. TCRdb's table, derived via immunoSEQ multiplex PCR, lists solely in-frame clones and lacks some. Of approximately 110,000 clones detected, roughly 80% appear once; the ten largest clones hold roughly 22%. Trimming took 3 bases from V and 6 from J; bases not matched to a gene: 8. There are 15 residues in the CDR3. The germline gives CDR1 MNHNS, CDR2 SASEGT. The sequenced material came from PBMCs. The clonotype comes from a young man in good health and CMV-seropositive. The rearrangement links TRBV6-1 to TRBJ2-1, with TRBD2 matching 7 bases. The CDR3 DNA sequence: TGTGCCAGCAGTGAGAGCGGGGTTGGTCGCAATGAGCAGTTCTTC. This sequence encodes CASSESGVGRNEQFF.